A single sample gave rise to the 13 T cell receptor beta chains below, sequenced in a study of cytomegalovirus exposure and HLA in healthy donors. Amplification used 60 Vbeta primers and 13 Jbeta primers. Repertoires were generated with immunoSEQ multiplex PCR, while TCRdb's copy carries only in-frame clones and drops some. The data show about 140,000 clones, and the top ten clones hold 0.85% to 1%. The sequencing input was PBMCs. The receptor set was obtained from a male donor in good health and CMV-seronegative.

The chain is built from TRBV5-6 and TRBJ1-6, with TRBD1 matching 8 bases. The V and J ends lost 4 bases and 9 bases, in that order; junction bases with no gene match: 15. This CDR3 comprises 17 residues. The germline V gene has CDR1 SGHDT and CDR2 YYEEEE. As DNA, the CDR3 is TGTGCCAGCAGCAATTTTGACAGGGGATCAACAGGTTCACCCCTCCACTTT. This gives the protein CASSNFDRGSTGSPLHF.

This chain connects TRBV6-5 to TRBJ2-7; 10 nucleotides match TRBD1. Unmatched junction bases numbered 9, after V lost 6 bases and J lost 4 bases. CDR1 and CDR2 (germline): MNHEY, SVGAGI. CDR3 length: 15 residues. CDR3 in amino acids: CASSLTGTGVYEQYF. The DNA for the CDR3 is TGTGCCAGCAGCCTGACCGGGACAGGGGTGTACGAGCAGTACTTC.

The V gene is TRBV18, the J gene TRBJ2-7, with D perhaps matching TRBD2 (6 bases). With 2 bases removed from V and 2 bases from J, the gap between germline ends came to 13 bases. The CDR3 contains 15 residues. Germline V gives CDR1 KGHSH, CDR2 LQKENI. The CDR3 DNA reads as TGTGCCAGCTCACCAGCGGGACTTCAGACCTACGAGCAGTACTTC. It codes for CASSPAGLQTYEQYF.

The chain couples TRBV7-2 to TRBJ2-1, with 14 bases fitting TRBD2. CDR3 length: 15 residues. The J segment lost 7 bases and the V segment lost 3 bases, leaving 2 bases of the junction unmatched. Per the germline V gene, CDR1 is SGHTA and CDR2 is FQGNSA. This chain's CDR3 is CASSFRLAGGNEQFF. CDR3 DNA sequence: TGTGCCAGCAGCTTCCGACTAGCGGGGGGGAATGAGCAGTTCTTC.

The chain couples TRBV5-1 to TRBJ2-2; D possibly corresponds to TRBD1 (5 bases). The V end lost 2 bases, the J end lost 6 bases, and 17 bases lay between the germline ends. This CDR3 comprises 16 residues. Germline assignment: CDR1 SGHRS and CDR2 YFSETQ. The CDR3 DNA is TGCGCCAGCAGCTTTGGTCAGGGTCAATTATCCGGGGAGCTGTTTTTT. Encoded protein: CASSFGQGQLSGELFF.

This rearrangement joins TRBV7-9 to TRBJ2-3, with D tentatively TRBD1 (6 bases). The CDR3 extends over 15 amino acids. The V gene lost 5 bases and the J gene lost 2 bases, with 14 bases spanning the gap. Germline loops: CDR1 SEHNR, CDR2 FQNEAQ (reference sequence). In DNA form, the CDR3 reads TGTGCCAGCAGCCACAGGGCTAGCTACACAGATACGCAGTATTTT. Amino acid sequence: CASSHRASYTDTQYF.

The chain uses TRBV20-1 and TRBJ2-1, with 7 nucleotides matching TRBD2. Losses at the gene ends were 5 bases for V and 7 bases for J; bases not matched to a gene: 2. This CDR3 is built from 11 residues. The germline CDR1 and CDR2 sequences are DFQATT and SNEGSKA (reference sequence). The CDR3 bases are TGCAGTGCTGATAGCGGGAATGAGCAGTTCTTC. Amino acid sequence: CSADSGNEQFF.

The chain employs TRBV5-5 and TRBJ1-1, with D unresolved. V lost 6 bases to trimming and J lost 9 bases, with 18 bases between them. This CDR3 region has 13 residues. CDR1 and CDR2 from the germline V gene are SGHKS and YYEKEE (reference sequence). DNA for the CDR3: TGTGCCAGCAAAGCTTGGGCCGATCCCAAAGCTTTCTTT. It is translated as CASKAWADPKAFF.

The chain has TRBV4-1 and TRBJ2-3, with D possibly being TRBD1 (6 bases). CDR1 and CDR2 (germline): MGHRA, YSYEKL. V lost 4 bases to trimming and J lost 1 base, with 12 bases between them. The CDR3 covers 15 residues. The CDR3 bases are TGCGCCAGCAGCCGACCGGACAGCCGCACAGATACGCAGTATTTT. It specifies CASSRPDSRTDTQYF.

The J gene is TRBJ1-1, the V gene TRBV18, with a possible D match to TRBD1 (5 bases). Trimming cost V 6 bases and J 3 bases, with 8 bases left between them. The CDR3 is 12 residues long. Germline CDR1 and CDR2: KGHSH and LQKENI. The CDR3 spells CASSSGYTEAFF. CDR3 nucleotide sequence: TGTGCCAGCTCCTCAGGGTACACTGAAGCTTTCTTT.

The rearrangement joins TRBV10-3 to TRBJ1-5; 9 bases fit TRBD1. The CDR3 is 14 amino acids. V shed 4 bases and J 7 bases; nucleotides not matched to a gene: 5. Germline CDR1 reads ENHRY; CDR2 reads SYGVKD. The CDR3 nucleotides are TGTGCCATCAGTGCTGGACAGGGGAACCAGCCCCAGCATTTT. This encodes CAISAGQGNQPQHF.

The rearrangement joins TRBV6-1 to TRBJ2-1; D remains unclear. V lost 4 bases and J 5 bases, leaving 15 bases between the germline ends. This CDR3 spans 15 amino acids. Germline CDR1 reads MNHNS; CDR2 reads SASEGT. The CDR3 nucleotides read TGTGCCAGCAGTGCCAGGTCTGTCCTGAACAATGAGCAGTTCTTC. Protein: CASSARSVLNNEQFF.

The chain employs TRBV11-2 and TRBJ1-2; 7 bases map to TRBD1. V lost 0 bases to trimming and J lost 7 bases; unmatched junction nucleotides: 14. Germline V gene data show CDR1 as SGHAT and CDR2 as FQNNGV. The CDR3 runs to 17 residues. CDR3 bases: TGTGCCAGCAGCTTAGAAATCCTCGGACAGGCCGGTGGTGGCTACACCTTC. This gives the protein CASSLEILGQAGGGYTF.